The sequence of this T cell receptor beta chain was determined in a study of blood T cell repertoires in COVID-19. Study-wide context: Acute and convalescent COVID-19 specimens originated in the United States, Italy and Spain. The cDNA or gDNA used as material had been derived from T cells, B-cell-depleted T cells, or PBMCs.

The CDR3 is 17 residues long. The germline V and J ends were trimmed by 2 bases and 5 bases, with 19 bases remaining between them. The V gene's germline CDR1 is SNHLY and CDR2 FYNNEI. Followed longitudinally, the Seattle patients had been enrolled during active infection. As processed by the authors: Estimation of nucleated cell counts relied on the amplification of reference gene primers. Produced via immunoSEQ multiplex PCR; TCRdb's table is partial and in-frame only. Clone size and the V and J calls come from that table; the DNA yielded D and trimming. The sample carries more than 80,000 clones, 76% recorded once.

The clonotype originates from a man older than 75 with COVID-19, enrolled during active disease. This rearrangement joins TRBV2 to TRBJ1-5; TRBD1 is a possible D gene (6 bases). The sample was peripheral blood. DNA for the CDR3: TGTGCCAGCAGTGAATTAGGGGGAACGGGGTCGGATCAGCCCCAGCATTTT. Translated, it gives CASSELGGTGSDQPQHF.